A selection of T cell receptor beta chains follows, all from one sample in a study of HIV-infected children after antiretroviral therapy interruption. TCRdb processed the 3' RACE reads anew with MiXCR; each CDR3 protein has one entry. Here the sample spans around 41,000 distinct CDR3 sequences, more than 6.5% being singletons. The sample was CD45RA+ CD4+ T cells from PBMCs, pooled from several time points, taken from a donor given antiretroviral therapy, either interrupted or continuous. These receptor sequences come from a pool of human donors with HIV. Both conserved end residues are part of each CDR3. The order of the fields is clone size, D gene, J gene, V gene, CDR3 DNA, CDR3 protein. A D gene is named only where the DNA matches it firmly. Clone size is stated in some rows and not others, as once, few, many or a class when expanded.

clone_size: many
d_call: NA
j_call: TRBJ2-1
v_call: TRBV27
cdr3_nt: TGTGCCAGCAGTCGAATAAATGAGCAGTTCTTC
cdr3_aa: CASSRINEQFF

clone_size: many
d_call: NA
j_call: TRBJ2-7
v_call: TRBV10-1
cdr3_nt: TGTGCCAGCAGTCACTGGGGGAGCTCCTATGAACAGTACTTC
cdr3_aa: CASSHWGSSYEQYF

clone_size: many
d_call: NA
j_call: TRBJ2-7
v_call: TRBV25-1
cdr3_nt: TGTGCCAGCATAGCGGCGAACTACGAGCAGTACTTC
cdr3_aa: CASIAANYEQYF

clone_size: NA
d_call: NA
j_call: TRBJ2-3
v_call: TRBV4-1
cdr3_nt: TGCGCCAGCAGCCAAACAGGGAATAGGGCAGATACGCAGTATTTT
cdr3_aa: CASSQTGNRADTQYF

clone_size: NA
d_call: NA
j_call: TRBJ2-3
v_call: TRBV7-3
cdr3_nt: TGTGCCAGCAGCTTACCTCAGCGCAGGGATACGCAGTATTTT
cdr3_aa: CASSLPQRRDTQYF

clone_size: many
d_call: NA
j_call: TRBJ1-5
v_call: TRBV23-1
cdr3_nt: TGCGCCAGCAGTCAATTGGCCGGTAGCAATCAGCCCCAGCATTTT
cdr3_aa: CASSQLAGSNQPQHF

clone_size: few
d_call: NA
j_call: TRBJ2-3
v_call: TRBV15
cdr3_nt: TGTGCCACCAGCAGCAATCGGGATACGCAGTATTTT
cdr3_aa: CATSSNRDTQYF

clone_size: NA
d_call: NA
j_call: TRBJ1-1
v_call: TRBV19
cdr3_nt: TGTGCCAGTAGACGCTTTACTGGGGCCACCCATGAAGCTTTCTTT
cdr3_aa: CASRRFTGATHEAFF

clone_size: NA
d_call: TRBD1
j_call: TRBJ2-7
v_call: TRBV27
cdr3_nt: TGTGCCAGCAGTGACTACCGGGACAGGGCCTCCTACGAGCAGTACTTC
cdr3_aa: CASSDYRDRASYEQYF

clone_size: NA
d_call: NA
j_call: TRBJ1-1
v_call: TRBV7-7
cdr3_nt: TGTGCCAGCAGCTTACAGTCCAACACTGAAGCTTTCTTT
cdr3_aa: CASSLQSNTEAFF

clone_size: many
d_call: NA
j_call: TRBJ2-7
v_call: TRBV20-1
cdr3_nt: TGCAGTGCTGTTACCACAGGGAAGGGCTTCTCCTACGAGCAGTACTTC
cdr3_aa: CSAVTTGKGFSYEQYF

clone_size: many
d_call: TRBD2
j_call: TRBJ2-7
v_call: TRBV3-1
cdr3_nt: TGTGCCAGCAGCCCACGGGGACTAGCGGGAGCTAGGTCCTACGAGCAGTACTTC
cdr3_aa: CASSPRGLAGARSYEQYF

clone_size: many
d_call: NA
j_call: TRBJ2-3
v_call: TRBV7-3
cdr3_nt: TGTGCCAGCAGCTTAACAGGGGGCACAGATACGCAGTATTTT
cdr3_aa: CASSLTGGTDTQYF

clone_size: few
d_call: NA
j_call: TRBJ2-5
v_call: TRBV21-1
cdr3_nt: TGTGCCAGCAGCAAGCAAGGGGTGCCGCAAGAGACCCAGTACTTC
cdr3_aa: CASSKQGVPQETQYF

clone_size: many
d_call: NA
j_call: TRBJ2-7
v_call: TRBV20-1
cdr3_nt: TGCAGTGCTAGCCCTGGACGGGAGCAGTACTTC
cdr3_aa: CSASPGREQYF

clone_size: many
d_call: TRBD2
j_call: TRBJ2-1
v_call: TRBV4-2
cdr3_nt: TGTGCCAGCAGCCAACTGGGGGGGAACTATGCTGAGCAGTTCTTC
cdr3_aa: CASSQLGGNYAEQFF

clone_size: few
d_call: NA
j_call: TRBJ2-5
v_call: TRBV28
cdr3_nt: TGTGCCAGCAGCACTACAGGGTCGGGTCAAGGGACCCAGTACTTC
cdr3_aa: CASSTTGSGQGTQYF

clone_size: many
d_call: TRBD2
j_call: TRBJ2-1
v_call: TRBV12-3/TRBV12-4
cdr3_nt: TGTGCCAGCAGTTTTCCGGGGAGGGGTTACAATGAGCAGTTCTTC
cdr3_aa: CASSFPGRGYNEQFF

clone_size: many
d_call: TRBD2
j_call: TRBJ2-1
v_call: TRBV29-1
cdr3_nt: TGCAGCGCTACGGGACTAGCGGGAGTGTATGAGCAGTTCTTC
cdr3_aa: CSATGLAGVYEQFF

clone_size: many
d_call: NA
j_call: TRBJ2-3
v_call: TRBV10-3
cdr3_nt: TGTGCCATCAGCGTGGGCGATACGCAGTATTTT
cdr3_aa: CAISVGDTQYF

clone_size: many
d_call: TRBD2
j_call: TRBJ2-2
v_call: TRBV5-1
cdr3_nt: TGCGCCAGCAGCCCCCGAGGTCGAGCGGGAGGGACCGGGGAGCTGTTTTTT
cdr3_aa: CASSPRGRAGGTGELFF

clone_size: medium-sized
d_call: NA
j_call: TRBJ1-2
v_call: TRBV6-6
cdr3_nt: TGTGCCAGCAGTGATGCGGGAAACTCCGACTACACCTTC
cdr3_aa: CASSDAGNSDYTF

clone_size: few
d_call: TRBD1
j_call: TRBJ1-2
v_call: TRBV7-2
cdr3_nt: TGTGCCAGCAGCCCCTCCGGGACAGGTTCGGGCTACACCTTC
cdr3_aa: CASSPSGTGSGYTF

clone_size: NA
d_call: NA
j_call: TRBJ2-5
v_call: TRBV29-1
cdr3_nt: TGCAGCGTTGGGGGGACCCAGTACTTC
cdr3_aa: CSVGGTQYF

clone_size: many
d_call: TRBD2
j_call: TRBJ2-4
v_call: TRBV11-2
cdr3_nt: TGTGCCAGCAGCTTAGCCTGGACTAGCACGGTGCGCATTCAGTACTTC
cdr3_aa: CASSLAWTSTVRIQYF

clone_size: few
d_call: NA
j_call: TRBJ1-1
v_call: TRBV29-1
cdr3_nt: TGCAGCGTTGCAGGAAGGAACACTGAAGCTTTCTTT
cdr3_aa: CSVAGRNTEAFF

clone_size: many
d_call: TRBD2
j_call: TRBJ2-3
v_call: TRBV6-1
cdr3_nt: TGTGCCAGCAGTAGGACTAGCGGGGTCCTGGATACGCAGTATTTT
cdr3_aa: CASSRTSGVLDTQYF

clone_size: many
d_call: NA
j_call: TRBJ1-2
v_call: TRBV27
cdr3_nt: TGTGCCAGCAGTCCCCAATTGGGGGTAAGCGGCTACACCTTC
cdr3_aa: CASSPQLGVSGYTF

clone_size: many
d_call: NA
j_call: TRBJ1-6
v_call: TRBV30
cdr3_nt: TGTGCCTGGAGTGGACCGTCGTTCAGCTCCTATAATTCACCCCTCCACTTT
cdr3_aa: CAWSGPSFSSYNSPLHF

clone_size: many
d_call: NA
j_call: TRBJ2-7
v_call: TRBV4-1
cdr3_nt: TGCGCCAGCAGCCAAGAGGGACCACCCTACGAGCAGTACTTC
cdr3_aa: CASSQEGPPYEQYF

clone_size: many
d_call: TRBD1
j_call: TRBJ2-7
v_call: TRBV29-1
cdr3_nt: TGCAGCGTCGACAGCGGACAGGGCTCCTACGAGCAGTACTTC
cdr3_aa: CSVDSGQGSYEQYF

clone_size: many
d_call: TRBD2
j_call: TRBJ2-1
v_call: TRBV20-1
cdr3_nt: TGCAGTGCTAGAGATCGTGGTAGCGGGGGGGCCGGGTACAATGAGCAGTTCTTC
cdr3_aa: CSARDRGSGGAGYNEQFF

clone_size: few
d_call: NA
j_call: TRBJ1-2
v_call: TRBV24-1
cdr3_nt: TGTGCCACCAGTGATGTTAACAGTATGCAGAACTATGGCTACACCTTC
cdr3_aa: CATSDVNSMQNYGYTF